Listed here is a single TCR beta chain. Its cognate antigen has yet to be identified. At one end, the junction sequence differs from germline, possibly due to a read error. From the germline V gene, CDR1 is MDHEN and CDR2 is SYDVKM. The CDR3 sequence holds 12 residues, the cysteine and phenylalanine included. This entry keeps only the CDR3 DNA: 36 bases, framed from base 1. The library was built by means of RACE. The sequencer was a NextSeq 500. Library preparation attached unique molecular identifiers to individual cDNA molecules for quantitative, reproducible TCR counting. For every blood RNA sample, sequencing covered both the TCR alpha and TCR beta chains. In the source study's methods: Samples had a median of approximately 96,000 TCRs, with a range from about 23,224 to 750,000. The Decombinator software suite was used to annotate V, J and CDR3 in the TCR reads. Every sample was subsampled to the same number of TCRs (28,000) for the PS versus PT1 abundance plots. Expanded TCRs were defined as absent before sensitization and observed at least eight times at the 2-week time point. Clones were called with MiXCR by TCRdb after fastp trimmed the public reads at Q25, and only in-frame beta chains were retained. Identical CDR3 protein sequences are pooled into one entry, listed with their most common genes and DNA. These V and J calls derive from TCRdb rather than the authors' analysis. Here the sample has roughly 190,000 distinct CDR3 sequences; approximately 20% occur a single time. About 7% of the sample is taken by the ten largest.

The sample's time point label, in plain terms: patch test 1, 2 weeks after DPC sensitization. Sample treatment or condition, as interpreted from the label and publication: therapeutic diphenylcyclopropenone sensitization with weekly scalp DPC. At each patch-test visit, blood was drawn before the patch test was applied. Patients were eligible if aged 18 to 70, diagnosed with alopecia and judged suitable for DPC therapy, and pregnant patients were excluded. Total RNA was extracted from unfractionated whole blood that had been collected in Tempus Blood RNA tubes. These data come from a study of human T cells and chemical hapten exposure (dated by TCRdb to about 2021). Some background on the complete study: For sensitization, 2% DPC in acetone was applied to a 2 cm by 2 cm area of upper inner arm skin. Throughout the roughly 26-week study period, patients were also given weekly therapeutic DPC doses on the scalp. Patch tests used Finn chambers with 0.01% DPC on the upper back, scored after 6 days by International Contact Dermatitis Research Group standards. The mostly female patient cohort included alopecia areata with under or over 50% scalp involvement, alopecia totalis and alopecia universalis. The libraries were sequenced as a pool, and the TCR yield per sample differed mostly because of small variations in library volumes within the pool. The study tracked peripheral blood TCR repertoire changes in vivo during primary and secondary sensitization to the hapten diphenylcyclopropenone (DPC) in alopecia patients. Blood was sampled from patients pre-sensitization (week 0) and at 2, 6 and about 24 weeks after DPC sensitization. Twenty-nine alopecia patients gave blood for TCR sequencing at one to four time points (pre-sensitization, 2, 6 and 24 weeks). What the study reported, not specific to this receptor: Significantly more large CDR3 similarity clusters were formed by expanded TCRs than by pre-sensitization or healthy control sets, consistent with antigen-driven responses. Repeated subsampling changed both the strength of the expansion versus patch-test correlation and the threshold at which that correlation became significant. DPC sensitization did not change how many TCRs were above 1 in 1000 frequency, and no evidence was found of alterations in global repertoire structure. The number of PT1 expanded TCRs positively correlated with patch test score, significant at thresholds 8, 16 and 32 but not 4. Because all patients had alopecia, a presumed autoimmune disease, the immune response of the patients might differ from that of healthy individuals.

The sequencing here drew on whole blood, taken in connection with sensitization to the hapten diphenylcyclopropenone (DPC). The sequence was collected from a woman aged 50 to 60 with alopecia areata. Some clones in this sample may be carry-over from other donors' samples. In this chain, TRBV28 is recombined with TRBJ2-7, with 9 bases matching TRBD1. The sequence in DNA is TGTGCCAGCAGTAGCCAGGGGACAGGGCAGGCCTTC. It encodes CASSSQGTGQAF.